These 15 T cell receptor beta chains were sequenced from one sample in a study of shared clonotypes between healthy human individuals. Clones were sequenced by immunoSEQ multiplex PCR, and TCRdb holds only the in-frame ones, with some missing. The table includes over a million clones, about 75% detected once. The sequenced sample was memory CD4+ T cells sorted from blood. Described subset: CD45RA-negative fraction. These receptors all stem from a man younger than 30 in good health.

The chain couples TRBV2 to TRBJ2-2; perhaps TRBD1 as D (6 bases). The CDR3 loop spans 14 amino acids. Germline CDR1 SNHLY, CDR2 FYNNEI. Trimming removed 7 bases at V and 6 bases at J, with 15 bases between. The CDR3 DNA sequence: TGTGCCAGCATAGCAGGGGCGAGCGCCGGGGAGCTGTTTTTT. It codes for CASIAGASAGELFF.

Concerning this clone: Additional DNA sequences in this sample encode the identical CDR3. The chain employs TRBV7-2 and TRBJ2-1; no definite D call. Germline loops: CDR1 SGHTA, CDR2 FQGNSA. The CDR3 consists of 11 residues. V lost 1 base, J lost 10 bases, and 5 bases lay in between. CDR3 region: CASSLVREQFF. CDR3 sequence (DNA): TGTGCCAGCAGCTTAGTTAGGGAGCAGTTCTTC.

This clone has a handful of counts. This chain joins TRBV6-1 and TRBJ1-1; 10 nucleotides match TRBD1. Germline V lookup: CDR1 MNHNS, CDR2 SASEGT. With 4 bases clipped from V and 11 bases from J, the junction kept 10 bases outside the gene matches. The CDR3 is 14 residues long. CDR3 amino acids: CASSGDRGILWAFF. CDR3 nucleotides: TGTGCCAGCAGTGGGGACAGGGGAATCCTTTGGGCTTTCTTT.

This rearrangement joins TRBV6-4 to TRBJ2-2, with D maybe TRBD1 (6 bases). This CDR3 spans 12 amino acids. CDR1 and CDR2 (germline): MRHNA, SNTAGT. Deletions cut 6 bases from V and 8 bases from J, with 10 bases between. CDR3 in amino acids: CASREQGGELFF. CDR3 DNA sequence: TGTGCCAGCAGAGAACAGGGTGGGGAGCTGTTTTTT.

The chain links TRBV6-5 to TRBJ2-7, with 9 bases identical to TRBD2. Germline trimming cut 6 bases from V and 1 base from J; bases unmatched to any gene: 7. The CDR3 consists of 15 residues. CDR1 and CDR2 (germline): MNHEY, SVGAGI. CDR3 sequence (DNA): TGTGCCAGCAGGATTAGCGGGGGACCATCCTACGAGCAGTACTTC. Encoded protein: CASRISGGPSYEQYF.

The rearrangement joins TRBV11-2 to TRBJ1-1; D remains unclear. Trimming stripped 3 bases from V and 5 bases from J, with 10 bases between. CDR3 length: 13 residues. The germline V gene encodes CDR1 SGHAT and CDR2 FQNNGV. The CDR3 reads CASSFDGRTEAFF. The DNA for the CDR3 is TGTGCCAGCAGCTTTGATGGGAGGACTGAAGCTTTCTTT.

The V call is TRBV7-2, the J call TRBJ2-1; possibly TRBD2 for D (7 bases). The CDR3 covers 16 residues. The ends were cut back, 1 base at V and 0 bases at J, with 10 bases in the middle. Germline V gene sequence: CDR1 SGHTA, CDR2 FQGNSA. The CDR3 DNA reads TGTGCCAGCAGCTTAGAGGGGGGGTACTCCTACAATGAGCAGTTCTTC. Its translation is CASSLEGGYSYNEQFF.

J is TRBJ1-4 and V is TRBV19, with unresolved D. There are 13 residues in the CDR3. V lost 2 bases and J 7 bases, leaving 8 bases between the germline ends. Germline V gives CDR1 LNHDA, CDR2 SQIVND (reference sequence). Here the CDR3 reads CASSITRGEKLFF. As DNA, the CDR3 is TGTGCCAGTAGTATAACAAGAGGTGAAAAACTGTTTTTT.

This clone was seen a single time. This sequence joins TRBV5-1 and TRBJ1-2; weak D call: TRBD1 (5 bases). The CDR3 runs 13 residues. V lost 2 bases and J 6 bases, leaving 11 bases between the germline ends. Per germline, CDR1 SGHRS and CDR2 YFSETQ. CDR3 sequence: CASSFARADGYTF. CDR3 DNA: TGCGCCAGCAGCTTCGCCAGGGCGGATGGCTACACCTTC. Looking up the rest from reference TRBV5-1 and TRBJ1-2 gives the full variable domain: KAGVTQTPRYLIKTRGQQVTLSCSPISGHRSVSWYQQTPGQGLQFLFEYFSETQRNKGNFPGRFSGRQFSNSRSEMNVSTLELGDSALYLCASSFARADGYTFGSGTRLTVV.

Details on this clone: This same CDR3 is encoded by further DNA sequences in the sample. The chain carries TRBV6-1 and TRBJ1-2; D possibly corresponds to TRBD1 (6 bases). This CDR3 has 14 residues. The V end was cut by 1 base, the J end by 4 bases, with 10 bases between. CDR1 and CDR2 (germline): MNHNS, SASEGT. The CDR3 reads CASSEGGRTYGYTF. For the CDR3, the DNA is TGTGCCAGCAGTGAAGGGGGGCGGACCTATGGCTACACCTTC.

This clone was seen only a few times. The chain joins TRBV5-6 to TRBJ1-4; D is perhaps TRBD1 (5 bases). Trimming shortened V by 5 bases and J by 7 bases, and 18 bases separated the two germline ends. The CDR3 extends over 15 amino acids. CDR1 SGHDT and CDR2 YYEEEE come from the germline V gene. The CDR3 sequence is CASSLTEPGGEKLFF. CDR3 DNA sequence: TGTGCCAGCAGTTTGACAGAGCCGGGCGGTGAAAAACTGTTTTTT.

As concerns this clone: Other DNA sequences in the same sample also yield this CDR3. V usage is TRBV10-1 and J usage is TRBJ2-2, with D perhaps matching TRBD2 (6 bases). The CDR3 loop spans 15 amino acids. V was cut by 5 bases and J by 2 bases, with 12 bases left in between. CDR1 and CDR2 from the germline V gene are WNHNN and SYGVQD (reference sequence). CDR3 loop: CASSPGLKNTGELFF. The CDR3 DNA is TGCGCCAGCAGTCCGGGACTTAAAAACACCGGGGAGCTGTTTTTT.

This chain links TRBV18 with TRBJ1-1; D possibly corresponds to TRBD1 (5 bases). The CDR3 length is 13 residues. Per the germline V gene, CDR1 is KGHSH and CDR2 is LQKENI. Trimming took 6 bases from V and 1 from J, leaving 9 bases between them. This CDR3 is CASSRGRNTEAFF. DNA for the CDR3: TGTGCCAGCTCCCGGGGCCGGAACACTGAAGCTTTCTTT. The full variable domain, with the rest looked up from reference TRBV18 and TRBJ1-1, is NAGVMQNPRHLVRRRGQEARLRCSPMKGHSHVYWYRQLPEEGLKFMVYLQKENIIDESGMPKERFSAEFPKEGPSILRIQQVVRGDSAAYFCASSRGRNTEAFFGQGTRLTVV.

In nucleotides, the CDR3 is TGTGCCAGCAGCGTAGAGGGTAGTACTGGAAACACCATATATTTT. Translation: CASSVEGSTGNTIYF. The chain combines TRBV9 with TRBJ1-3, with no clear D. Trimming took off 0 bases at V and 2 bases at J, with 9 bases between the two ends. Germline V gene data show CDR1 as SGDLS and CDR2 as YYNGEE. This CDR3 is 15 amino acids long.

The chain carries TRBV18 and TRBJ1-5, with D tentatively TRBD1 (5 bases). The CDR3 sequence is 13 residues long. In germline, CDR1 is KGHSH, CDR2 LQKENI. V dropped 5 bases and J dropped 8 bases, with 13 bases sitting between them. CDR3 coding DNA: TGTGCCAGCTCAAGGACCAGGGCCGAGCCCCAGCATTTT. Amino acid sequence: CASSRTRAEPQHF.